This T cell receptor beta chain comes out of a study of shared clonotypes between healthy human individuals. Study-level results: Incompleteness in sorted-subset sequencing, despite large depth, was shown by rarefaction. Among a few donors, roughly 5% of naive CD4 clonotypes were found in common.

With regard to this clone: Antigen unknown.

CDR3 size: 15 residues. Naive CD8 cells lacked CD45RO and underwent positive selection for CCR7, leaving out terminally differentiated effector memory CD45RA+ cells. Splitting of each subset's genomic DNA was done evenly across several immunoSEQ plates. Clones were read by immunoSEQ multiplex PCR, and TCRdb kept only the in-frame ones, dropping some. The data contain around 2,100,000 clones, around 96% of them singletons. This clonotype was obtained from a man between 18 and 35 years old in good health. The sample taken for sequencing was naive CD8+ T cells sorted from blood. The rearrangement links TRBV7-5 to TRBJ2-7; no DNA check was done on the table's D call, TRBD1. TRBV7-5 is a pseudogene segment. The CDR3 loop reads CARSPDREATYEQYF. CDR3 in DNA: TGTGCCAGAAGCCCCGACAGGGAGGCCACCTACGAGCAGTACTTC.